This T cell receptor (beta chain) was obtained from a study of blood T cell repertoires in COVID-19. CDR1 and CDR2 from the germline V gene are MDHEN and SYDVKM. There are 15 residues in the CDR3. Trimming left V 3 bases short and J 5 bases short, with 16 bases between. This clone occurred a few times. Clones were sequenced by immunoSEQ multiplex PCR, and TCRdb holds only the in-frame ones, with some missing. The repertoire holds 120,000 or so clones, approximately 79% seen once, with approximately 16% in the top ten. This receptor was taken from a woman older than 75 with active or convalescent COVID-19. Sequences were obtained from peripheral blood. The V and J genes are TRBV28 and TRBJ1-1, with TRBD1 as a possible D gene (5 bases). This CDR3 is CASSFGGGARTEAFF. The CDR3 DNA sequence: TGTGCCAGCAGTTTCGGAGGAGGGGCTCGGACTGAAGCTTTCTTT.